The source of this TCR beta chain is a study of T cells in localized non-small cell lung cancer. Study-wide findings and caveats: Sequencing, confined to only one tumor region, leaves heterogeneity possible. Greater T cell density in blood accompanied longer overall survival. Tumor trailed uninvolved adjacent lung in T cell clonality, which peaked there.

Germline CDR1 is MGHRA and CDR2 is YSYEKL. Between the trimmed V and J ends, which lost 0 bases and 7 bases, there was a span of 12 bases. The CDR3 length is 15 residues. For this clone: Its matching antigen is unknown.

TCRdb's copy holds only in-frame clones and misses some; the assay was immunoSEQ multiplex PCR. The table has around 1,300 clones, approximately 19% seen once. This sequence was found in a male donor aged 60 or older with stage II squamous cell lung carcinoma. The material was lung tumor tissue, obtained before any cancer treatment. The rearrangement links TRBV4-1 to TRBJ1-4; D unclear. In DNA form, the CDR3 reads TGCGCCAGCAGCCAAGATCCCGGGCGGAGTGAAAAACTGTTTTTT. This gives the protein CASSQDPGRSEKLFF.